The sample holds many counts of the clone carrying this T cell receptor beta chain. Amplification from RNA transcripts yielded the TCR beta CDR3 regions. Investigators did first-round RT-PCR with HTBI primers, then second-round multiplex PCR. One entry per CDR3 protein, called by TCRdb with MiXCR from the multiplex PCR reads. The data contain 400,000 to 450,000 distinct CDR3 sequences, around a fifth of them seen just once; the ten biggest clones take up around 3.2%. V was cut by 0 bases and J by 0 bases, with 9 bases left in between. The CDR3 extends over 16 amino acids. CDR1 is MNHEY and CDR2 is SVGEGT in the germline V gene. The data stem from a study of Graves' ophthalmopathy and Graves' hyperthyroidism.

This sequence was found in a woman younger than 30 with stable Graves' hyperthyroidism. Sequencing was carried out using peripheral blood. The genes are TRBV6-2 or TRBV6-3 and TRBJ1-5; D remains ambiguous. CDR3 in amino acids: CASSYSVKDSNQPQHF. The CDR3 nucleotides are TGTGCCAGCAGTTACTCAGTGAAGGATAGCAATCAGCCCCAGCATTTT.